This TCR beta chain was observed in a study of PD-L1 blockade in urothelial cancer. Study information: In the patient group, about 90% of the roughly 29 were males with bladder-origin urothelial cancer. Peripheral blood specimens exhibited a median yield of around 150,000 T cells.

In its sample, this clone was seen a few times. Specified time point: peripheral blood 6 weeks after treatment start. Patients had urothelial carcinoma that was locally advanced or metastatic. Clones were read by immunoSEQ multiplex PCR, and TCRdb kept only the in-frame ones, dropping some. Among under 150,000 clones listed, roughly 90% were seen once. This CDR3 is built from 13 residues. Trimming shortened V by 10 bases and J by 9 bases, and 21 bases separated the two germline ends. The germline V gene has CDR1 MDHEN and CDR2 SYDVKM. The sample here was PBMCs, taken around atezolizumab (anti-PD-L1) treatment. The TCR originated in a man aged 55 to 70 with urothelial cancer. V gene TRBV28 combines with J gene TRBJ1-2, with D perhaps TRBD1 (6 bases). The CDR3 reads CATTLGAAKSYTF. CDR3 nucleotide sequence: TGTGCCACCACCCTGGGGGCGGCGAAGAGCTACACCTTC.